A selection of T cell receptor beta chains follows, all from one sample in a study of blood T cell repertoires in COVID-19. Generated by immunoSEQ multiplex PCR, the TCRdb table keeps only in-frame clones and is missing some. The sample records about 290,000 clones, roughly 89% being singletons. The sample comprised peripheral blood. All receptors come from a woman in her twenties or thirties with COVID-19, enrolled during active disease. Each CDR3 is given with its conserved first and last residue.

TRBV14	TRBJ2-3	CASSHTPSGGDTDTQYF
TRBV2	TRBJ1-2	CATNRDRVSGYTF
TRBV13	TRBJ2-1	CASSFSLGTLERNEQFF
TRBV5-5	TRBJ2-5	CASSLWQGLGTQYF
TRBV7-9	TRBJ2-7	CASSIGTGVYEQYF
TRBV29-1	TRBJ2-5	CSVTLGGLETQYF
TRBV18	TRBJ1-6	CASSPLSGTGDYNSPLHF
TRBV7-9	TRBJ1-2	CASSKDRGQDGYTF
TRBV4-1	TRBJ1-2	CASSQVPAPQGGRGYTF
TRBV4-1	TRBJ1-4	CASSQVSGDEKLFF
TRBV7-6	TRBJ1-1	CASSPRQGINAEAFF
TRBV5-4	TRBJ2-2	CASSLGSYSGELFF
TRBV4-1	TRBJ1-1	CASSQPGTGNTEAFF
TRBV6-5	TRBJ1-2	CASSYSSPGNYGYTF
TRBV6-5	TRBJ2-7	CASSYSTGPYEQYF
TRBV7-6	TRBJ2-7	CASSSKRGGFSYEQYF
TRBV12-5	TRBJ2-5	CASAISTGQILETQYF
TRBV5-3	TRBJ1-2	CARSYQPGQAPRYGYTF
TRBV7-6	TRBJ2-2	CASSLTSGAGELFF
TRBV30	TRBJ2-7	CAWSPTGLLNF
TRBV2	TRBJ1-1	CASSGHFTEAFF
TRBV12-3/TRBV12-4	TRBJ1-5	CASSGSDNQPQHF
TRBV7-6	TRBJ1-5	CASSPIGDQPQHF
TRBV7-2	TRBJ2-3	CASSYSGGSYRGYF
TRBV5-1	TRBJ1-1	CASSTRDRGRSEAFF
TRBV6-1	TRBJ2-1	CASSDPGGRTYNEQFF
TRBV4-1	TRBJ1-2	CASSLPDPGSGGYTF
TRBV7-6	TRBJ2-2	CASSRGLAGGELFF
TRBV6-5	TRBJ1-5	CASNPLRYQPQHF
TRBV6-1	TRBJ1-3	CASSESGSGNTIYF
TRBV7-2	TRBJ2-1	CASSPWGVLNEQFF
TRBV4-1	TRBJ2-7	CASSQLAGGPYEQYF
TRBV19	TRBJ1-1	CASSSQAMNTEAFF
TRBV12-5	TRBJ1-1	CASGTGVTEAFF
TRBV10-3	TRBJ2-5	CAISEGGLAGVETQYF
TRBV12-3/TRBV12-4	TRBJ1-2	CASSPGQFNGYTF
TRBV7-8	TRBJ1-1	CASSLIFRAEAFF
TRBV5-4	TRBJ2-5	CASSWGLADQETQYF
TRBV6-5	TRBJ2-2	CASSYSPGHNTGELFF
TRBV28	TRBJ2-4	CASSLGQGGDIQYF
TRBV4-1	TRBJ2-3	CASRRGPSTDTQYF
TRBV27	TRBJ1-5	CASSLQSGGVQPQHF
TRBV10-3	TRBJ2-7	CAISESEAAYEQYF
TRBV6-2/TRBV6-3	TRBJ1-2	CASSSDPTGWNYGYTF
TRBV2	TRBJ1-1	CATGRGGEGTEAFF
TRBV19	TRBJ1-5	CASQKTGGPYSNQPQHF
TRBV28	TRBJ1-4	CASSPGGAGEKLFF
TRBV5-1	TRBJ2-5	CASSSFGGQETQYF
TRBV19	TRBJ2-3	CASSPNGGGPRTDTQYF
TRBV20-1	TRBJ1-1	CSASMNTEAFF
TRBV18	TRBJ2-7	CASSPPTVYEQYF
TRBV15	TRBJ2-7	CATSRDRVSGGSYEQYF
TRBV6-2/TRBV6-3	TRBJ2-7	CASSQTGTRLKEQYF
TRBV7-8	TRBJ2-7	CASRMTGAYEQYF
TRBV7-9	TRBJ1-1	CASSLEVAGKAFF
TRBV11-2	TRBJ2-3	CASSFTWPRTGTEATQYF
TRBV16	TRBJ1-2	CASSPSRQGAYGYTF
TRBV7-9	TRBJ2-5	CASTEGGETQYF
TRBV3-1/TRBV3-2	TRBJ2-7	CASSKRGRYEQYF